This T cell receptor beta chain emerged from a study of blood T cell repertoires in COVID-19. Original handling: The assay estimated nucleated cells by amplifying reference gene primers. The protocol was immunoSEQ multiplex PCR, while the TCRdb copy is restricted to in-frame clones and leaves out a portion. V and J calls and clone size are copied from that table; D and trimming were computed from the DNA. In the table there are about 240,000 clones, 70% to 90% of which are singletons. Sequencing was carried out using peripheral blood. The TCR originated in a man aged 60 to 75 with acute or convalescent COVID-19.

The CDR3 DNA reads TGTGCCAGAAGCTTAGACGGGACAGGGGTTCACTCTGGAAACACCATATATTTT. This encodes CARSLDGTGVHSGNTIYF. The chain uses TRBV5-3 and TRBJ1-3; 10 nucleotides align to TRBD1. TRBV5-3 is an ORF, with its function uncertain. The CDR3 extends over 18 amino acids. Trimming at V came to 2 bases and at J to 0 bases, leaving 8 bases not matched to a gene.